The next 16 T cell receptor beta chains were all read from a single sample in a study of blood T cell repertoires in COVID-19 (dated by TCRdb to about 2020). Libraries were made using the immunoSEQ multiplex PCR assay. TCRdb's version of the immuneACCESS table is confined to in-frame rearrangements and falls short of the full clone set. An unresolved V gene accounts for under half of the shortfall where checked; the remainder is of unknown origin. This sample has roughly 190,000 clones in its table, and roughly 90% of those were observed once. The ten largest clones take up roughly 0.77% of the sample. The sample consisted of PBMCs or T cells enriched from blood (not recorded which). These receptors were taken from a woman younger than 35 who had recovered from COVID-19.

The chain recombines TRBV28 with TRBJ1-1; TRBD1 might be the D (5 bases). The CDR3 extends over 14 amino acids. CDR1 and CDR2 from the germline V gene are MDHEN and SYDVKM. Trimming took 6 bases from V and 0 from J, leaving 11 bases between them. CDR3 sequence reads: CASRARQLNTEAFF. Here the CDR3 DNA reads TGTGCCAGCAGGGCTAGACAGCTGAACACTGAAGCTTTCTTT.

This clone was recorded only once. The rearrangement links TRBV28 to TRBJ2-7; D is possibly TRBD2 (6 bases). Per the germline V gene, CDR1 is MDHEN and CDR2 is SYDVKM. CDR3 size: 15 residues. V was shortened by 5 bases and J by 0 bases, with 14 bases between the two germline ends. The DNA for the CDR3 is TGTGCCAGCAGTGACACTAGCATACCCTCCTACGAGCAGTACTTC. This gives the protein CASSDTSIPSYEQYF.

The chain has TRBV7-3 and TRBJ1-5; the match to TRBD1 covers 7 bases. The CDR3 runs 16 residues. Germline-derived CDR1 and CDR2 are SGHTA and FQGTGA. V lost 2 bases to trimming and J lost 4 bases; unmatched junction nucleotides: 8. CDR3 amino acids: CASSLGRTGWNQPQHF. The CDR3 bases are TGTGCCAGCAGCTTAGGAAGGACAGGTTGGAATCAGCCCCAGCATTTT. The full variable domain, its missing parts supplied by reference TRBV7-3 and TRBJ1-5, is GAGVSQTPSNKVTEKGKYVELRCDPISGHTALYWYRQSLGQGPEFLIYFQGTGAADDSGLPNDRFFAVRPEGSVSTLKIQRTERGDSAVYLCASSLGRTGWNQPQHFGDGTRLSIL.

The CDR3 sequence is CASSMTRLGAFF. The CDR3, as DNA: TGTGCCAGTAGTATGACCAGACTCGGGGCTTTCTTT. The chain combines TRBV19 with TRBJ1-1; D ambiguous. CDR1 is LNHDA, CDR2 SQIVND, per germline (reference sequence). V shed 3 bases and J shed 11 bases, with 13 bases lying between them. This CDR3 is 12 amino acids long.

The chain carries TRBV10-3 and TRBJ2-3; 10 positions match TRBD2. Germline CDR1 is ENHRY and CDR2 is SYGVKD. This CDR3 is 15 amino acids long. Germline trimming cut 5 bases from V and 0 bases from J; bases unmatched to any gene: 2. This chain's CDR3 is CAISKTSGSTDTQYF. CDR3 nucleotides: TGTGCCATCAGTAAGACTAGCGGGAGCACAGATACGCAGTATTTT.

The chain links TRBV2 to TRBJ2-7, with 8 bases that match TRBD2. The V gene's germline CDR1 is SNHLY and CDR2 FYNNEI. V dropped 5 bases and J dropped 2; count of bases not matched to a gene: 11. This CDR3 has 16 amino acids. In DNA, the CDR3 is TGTGCCAGCAGTCCTTTCCCCGGGACTAGACCCTACGAGCAGTACTTC. Its translation: CASSPFPGTRPYEQYF.

The CDR3 coding sequence is TGCGCCAGCGGAACAGGGGATGGATTGGAGACCCAGTACTTC. The encoded protein is CASGTGDGLETQYF. This sequence joins TRBV5-1 and TRBJ2-5, with 7 bases matching TRBD1. Germline V gene lookup returns CDR1 SGHRS and CDR2 YFSETQ. V gave up 7 bases and J gave up 5 bases; unmatched junction bases: 11. This CDR3 has 14 residues.

The chain uses TRBV28 and TRBJ2-7; 8 bases line up with TRBD2. The CDR3 runs 15 residues. V shed 4 bases and J 2 bases; nucleotides not matched to a gene: 7. Germline V gene data show CDR1 as MDHEN and CDR2 as SYDVKM. CDR3 coding DNA: TGTGCCAGCAGTTCCTGGCTAGCGGGCACCTACGAGCAGTACTTC. Translated, it gives CASSSWLAGTYEQYF. The complete variable domain, with remaining parts taken from reference TRBV28 and TRBJ2-7, reads DVKVTQSSRYLVKRTGEKVFLECVQDMDHENMFWYRQDPGLGLRLIYFSYDVKMKEKGDIPEGYSVSREKKERFSLILESASTNQTSMYLCASSSWLAGTYEQYFGPGTRLTVT.

The chain recombines TRBV7-2 with TRBJ2-3; maybe TRBD2 (6 bases). The V gene's germline CDR1 is SGHTA and CDR2 FQGNSA. CDR3 length: 16 amino acids. Between the trimmed V and J ends, which lost 5 bases and 2 bases, there was a span of 17 bases. CDR3 loop: CASSRLGGMITDTQYF. CDR3 bases: TGTGCCAGCAGCAGACTCGGCGGGATGATCACAGATACGCAGTATTTT. Complete variable domain (other parts from reference TRBV7-2 and TRBJ2-3): GAGVSQSPSNKVTEKGKDVELRCDPISGHTALYWYRQSLGQGLEFLIYFQGNSAPDKSGLPSDRFSAERTGGSVSTLTIQRTQQEDSAVYLCASSRLGGMITDTQYFGPGTRLTVL.

The chain joins TRBV9 to TRBJ2-2; 8 nucleotides match TRBD1. The CDR3 loop spans 18 amino acids. Germline V gene data show CDR1 as SGDLS and CDR2 as YYNGEE. J gave up 6 bases and V 0 bases, and 13 bases lay outside the gene matches. For the CDR3, the DNA is TGTGCCAGCAGCGTAGGAAAGCGCGGACAGGGAGTGGCCGGGGAGCTGTTTTTT. It yields the protein CASSVGKRGQGVAGELFF.

Here the CDR3 DNA reads TGTGCCAGCAGTTACTCGCGGGGTCAAAACATTCAGTACTTC. It yields the protein CASSYSRGQNIQYF. The rearrangement links TRBV6-5 to TRBJ2-4; tentative D call: TRBD2 (6 bases). Germline lookup yields CDR1 MNHEY and CDR2 SVGAGI. The CDR3 is made up of 14 amino acids. Between the trimmed V and J ends, which lost 0 bases and 5 bases, there was a span of 8 bases.

The chain is built from TRBV7-6 and TRBJ2-3, with D uncertain. V lost 5 bases to trimming and J lost 1 base, with 13 bases between them. Germline V gene lookup returns CDR1 SGHVS and CDR2 FNYEAQ. The CDR3 sequence is 15 residues long. The chain's CDR3 is CASSPRRFGTDTQYF. The CDR3 DNA sequence: TGTGCCAGCAGCCCCCGGCGGTTTGGCACAGATACGCAGTATTTT.

The chain is built from TRBV19 and TRBJ2-7; TRBD2 aligns across 8 bases. The V gene end was trimmed by 3 bases and the J gene end by 0 bases; junction bases not matched to a gene: 4. This CDR3 spans 15 amino acids. Germline CDR1 reads LNHDA; CDR2 reads SQIVND (reference sequence). CDR3 sequence: CASSISGASSYEQYF. As DNA, the CDR3 is TGTGCCAGTAGTATTAGCGGGGCCAGCTCCTACGAGCAGTACTTC.

This chain connects TRBV30 to TRBJ1-6; D gene ambiguous. In germline, CDR1 is GTSNPN, CDR2 SVGIG (reference sequence). With 3 bases removed from V and 12 bases from J, the gap between germline ends came to 12 bases. The CDR3 totals 12 residues. The DNA for the CDR3 is TGTGCCTGGAGCCGGGGTGGTAGACCCCTCCACTTT. Translating it yields CAWSRGGRPLHF.

The J gene is TRBJ2-2, the V gene TRBV28, with unresolved D. Trimming cost V 6 bases and J 2 bases, with 13 bases left between them. Germline CDR1 is MDHEN and CDR2 is SYDVKM. The CDR3 totals 15 residues. The CDR3, as DNA: TGTGCCAGCAGCCCCTTGCGAGTAAACACCGGGGAGCTGTTTTTT. Protein sequence: CASSPLRVNTGELFF.

V is TRBV25-1 and J is TRBJ1-3; D call uncertain. The CDR3 is 15 residues long. Germline V gene sequence: CDR1 MGHDK, CDR2 SYGVNS. V lost 5 bases and J 0 bases, leaving 11 bases between the germline ends. This chain's CDR3 is CASSHPGVSGNTIYF. CDR3 DNA sequence: TGTGCCAGCAGTCATCCGGGAGTCTCTGGAAACACCATATATTTT.